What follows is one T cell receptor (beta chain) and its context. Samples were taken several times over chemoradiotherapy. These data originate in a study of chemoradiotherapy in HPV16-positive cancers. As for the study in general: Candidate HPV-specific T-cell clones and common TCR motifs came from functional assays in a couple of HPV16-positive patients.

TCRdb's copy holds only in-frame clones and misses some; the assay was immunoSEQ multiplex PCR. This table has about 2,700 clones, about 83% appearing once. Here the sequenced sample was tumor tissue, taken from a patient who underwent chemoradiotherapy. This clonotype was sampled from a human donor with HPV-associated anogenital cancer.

CDR3 protein: CASRTQGTNEKLFF. Here the CDR3 DNA reads TGCGCCAGCAGGACACAGGGAACTAATGAAAAACTGTTTTTT. The chain has TRBV5-1 and TRBJ1-4, with a weak D call TRBD1 (6 bases). Germline V CDR1 and CDR2: SGHRS, YFSETQ. The CDR3 has 14 residues. V was pared by 5 bases and J by 1 base, with 9 bases between.